Sequencing of this TCR beta chain was carried out in a study of cytomegalovirus exposure and HLA in healthy donors. This CDR3 has 14 amino acids. The germline V gene has CDR1 SGHTA and CDR2 FQGTGA. Trimming pared 2 bases from V and 2 bases from J, leaving 9 bases between. In regard to this clone: The target antigen is unknown. Other DNA sequences from this sample encode an identical CDR3 as well.

Study-wide results and caveats: In a later analysis, a missense DCLRE1C variant was linked to TCR beta V- and J-gene trimming. The authors excluded some V segments, including TRBV6-2 and TRBV6-3, as indistinguishable.

Both 60 Vbeta primers and 13 Jbeta primers went into the PCR. As originally analysed: The authors later counted around 80 million unique TCR beta chains, around 9.9 million of them shared. Sequencing used immunoSEQ multiplex PCR; TCRdb keeps in-frame clones, though not all of them. D and trimming come from the DNA, and the V and J calls and clone size come from that table. In the table there are approximately 110,000 clones, roughly 69% of which are singletons. Sequenced material: PBMCs. The chain recombines TRBV7-3 with TRBJ1-2, with D maybe TRBD1 (5 bases). This TCR was sampled from a woman in her twenties or thirties in good health and CMV-seronegative. CDR3 amino acids: CASSLGAGNYGYTF. Here the CDR3 DNA reads TGTGCCAGCAGCTTAGGAGCAGGGAACTATGGCTACACCTTC.